This TCR beta chain originates from a study of T-cell reconstitution after alpha-beta-depleted transplantation in children. The sample holds a few counts of this clonotype. V dropped 5 bases and J dropped 10 bases, with 11 bases sitting between them. This CDR3 comprises 11 residues. Germline CDR1 and CDR2: MNHEY and SMNVEV (reference sequence). Library preparation (for TCRbeta) was performed with unique molecular identifiers. Via MiXCR, TCRdb re-called the PCR reads, giving one row per CDR3 protein. The sample carries hundreds of thousands of distinct CDR3 sequences, roughly 10% recorded once. V gene TRBV27 combines with J gene TRBJ1-1; a possible D gene is TRBD1 (5 bases). Sample: PBMCs from the stem cell graft donor, taken from the stem cell graft. This clonotype was obtained from a human donor who donated a stem cell graft to a child with acute lymphoblastic leukemia. CDR3 nucleotides: TGTGCCAGCAGTGGGGCCCTGGGAGCTTTCTTT. Translating gives CASSGALGAFF.